This T cell receptor beta chain was observed in a study of CXCR3-negative and CXCR3-positive naive CD8 T cells. Libraries of TRB cDNA were made by 5' RACE and carried UMIs. TCRdb reanalyzed the 5' RACE reads, giving one entry per CDR3 protein sequence and no DNA. This repertoire comprises some 6,700 distinct CDR3 sequences; its ten largest clones make up more than 1%. CDR1 is SGHDN, CDR2 FVKESK, per germline. This CDR3 is 15 amino acids long. The sorting of each CD8+ T cell subset was done in triplicate, at 330,000 or so cells each. As for this clonotype: The antigen is not known.

General study findings and limits: Higher TRB CDR3 hydrophobicity marked CXCR3-positive naive cells relative to CXCR3-negative naive cells. Memory CD8+ cells had much lower diversity, and both naive subsets had comparably high diversity.

The source of this sequence is a human donor in good health. Some clones in this sample may be carry-over from other donors' samples. Sequences were obtained from naive CXCR3+ CD8+ T cells from blood. Noted subset: CD45RO-CCR7+CD27+CD95- naive CD8+ T cells expressing CXCR3 (TNR3+). V and J are TRBV14 and TRBJ2-7; with no DNA, the TCRdb D assignment of TRBD2 cannot be verified. The CDR3 reads CASSHRSGGVYEQYF.